This TCR beta chain was identified during a study of OX40 agonist ivuxolimab in advanced cancers. Background on the study: Patients treated during dose escalation were battling hepatocellular carcinoma, melanoma, renal cell or head and neck cancer. Study outcomes and limitations: Expanded clones were, on average, more numerous in CD8+ T cells than in CD4+. Expanded peripheral T cell antigen specificity was not determined.

The junction had 6 bases not matched to a gene; V was cut back by 8 bases and J by 0 bases. CDR3 size: 14 residues. Germline lookup yields CDR1 KGHSH and CDR2 LQKENI. To note about this clone: Its specificity is unknown.

Repertoires were generated with immunoSEQ multiplex PCR, while TCRdb's copy carries only in-frame clones and drops some. The data contain about 91,000 clones, approximately 85% of them seen just once; the ten biggest clones take up about 0.22%. The specimen was CD4+ or CD8+ T cells sorted from blood, collected in a trial of the OX40 agonist ivuxolimab. This sequence joins TRBV18 and TRBJ2-7, with TRBD2 matching over 8 bases. The sequence derives from an adult with an advanced solid tumor such as melanoma, head and neck, liver or kidney cancer. The CDR3 here is CASTGGASSYEQYF. The CDR3 DNA is TGTGCCAGCACCGGGGGGGCCAGCTCCTACGAGCAGTACTTC.